The T cell receptor beta chain described here comes from a study of identical twins. Unique molecular identifiers were present on the cDNA, which also gained a universal primer site by template switching. Each CDR3 protein is one row after TCRdb ran MiXCR on the 5' RACE reads. This sample has around 200,000 distinct CDR3 sequences, with over 8% found just once. Note on this clonotype: Its target is unknown.

Per germline, CDR1 DFQATT and CDR2 SNEGSKA (reference sequence). Trimming cost V 3 bases and J 6 bases; bases outside gene matches: 5. This CDR3 is built from 14 residues. Findings of the study overall: Beta out-of-frame sequences showed weaker excess twin sharing. Fewer insertions characterized abundant cord blood beta clonotypes, whereas memory repertoires showed none. Invariant MAIT and iNKT cells may have partly biased zero-insertion analyses.

The TCR sequence derives from a young woman in good health. The rearrangement uses TRBV20-1 and TRBJ2-4; 10 bases are shared with TRBD1. Sequencing was carried out using memory (CD45RO+) T cells sorted from blood. In nucleotides, the CDR3 is TGCAGTGCTAGCCCGGGACAGGGGACAAACATTCAGTACTTC. It encodes CSASPGQGTNIQYF.